Detailed here is one T cell receptor (beta chain). This sample is part of a study of blood T cell repertoires in COVID-19. Germline CDR1 reads LGHNA; CDR2 reads YNFKEQ. The CDR3 consists of 15 residues. Trimming took off 1 base at V and 3 bases at J, with 12 bases between the two ends. The repertoire was sequenced with immunoSEQ multiplex PCR; TCRdb's copy has only in-frame clones and lacks some. The sample has 250,000 to 400,000 clones, approximately 88% seen once; the top ten hold 1.5% to 2%. Sequencing was done on a sample of peripheral blood. The V and J genes are TRBV4-2 and TRBJ1-2; maybe TRBD1 (6 bases). This clonotype originated in a woman aged 25 to 39 with COVID-19, enrolled during active disease. The CDR3 DNA reads TGTGCCAGCAGCCAAGGTAACAGGGTGGACTATGGCTACACCTTC. It encodes CASSQGNRVDYGYTF.